This T cell receptor beta chain is drawn from a study of cutaneous CD30+ T cell lymphoproliferative disorder and hepatitis E listed by TCRdb under 2018. On this clone: Its specific antigen is unknown. The record has no base qualities; no much larger clone is one base away.

The germline V gene sets CDR1 to SGDLS and CDR2 to YYNGEE. Germline trimming: 4 bases from V, 4 bases from J; junction bases outside gene matches: 7. The CDR3 measures 16 amino acids from cysteine to phenylalanine. Only CDR3 DNA is held: 48 bases, read in frame from base 1. The method was the immunoSEQ multiplex PCR assay. TCRdb provides this immuneACCESS table in a form limited to in-frame rearrangements. Some clones are lacking; in checked studies, under half of them reflect an unresolved V gene, and why the rest are absent is not known. In this sample the table shows 1,000 to 1,400 clones, about 86% of which occur a single time. The ten largest account for 73% of the sample.

The V and J segments used are TRBV9 and TRBJ2-5, and 13 bases in between align with TRBD2. The sequencing input was skin tissue. The clonotype originates from a human donor with a cutaneous T cell lymphoproliferative disorder associated with hepatitis E virus. CDR3 loop: CASSFTSGGAGETQYF. The sequenced DNA: TGTGCCAGCAGCTTTACTAGCGGGGGGGCAGGAGAGACCCAGTACTTC.